A single sample gave rise to the 19 T cell receptor beta chains below, sequenced in a study of T cells in Graves' hyperthyroidism and ophthalmopathy. Researchers took RNA transcripts and amplified the TCR beta CDR3 regions from them. A first-round RT-PCR of the TCR CDR3 used the HTBI primer set. TCRdb fed the multiplex PCR reads into MiXCR, producing one record per CDR3 protein. Found here are 200,000 to 300,000 distinct CDR3 sequences, approximately 24% of them singletons; the top ten hold about a third. The specimen sequenced was blood. These receptor sequences come from a woman in her thirties or forties with Graves' ophthalmopathy.

This chain uses TRBV6-1 with TRBJ1-3; D remains ambiguous. From germline, CDR1 is MNHNS and CDR2 SASEGT. The V gene lost 5 bases and the J gene lost 0 bases, with 11 bases spanning the gap. This CDR3 spans 15 amino acids. CDR3 region: CASSRQSRSGNTIYF. The CDR3 DNA reads TGTGCCAGCAGTCGGCAGTCGCGCTCTGGAAACACCATATATTTT.

About this clonotype: Just one base apart from a much larger clone, this may be a read error. The chain is built from TRBV30 and TRBJ1-1; the D is unclear. The CDR3 covers 12 residues. The germline V gene has CDR1 GTSNPN and CDR2 SVGIG (reference sequence). Deletions cut 4 bases from V and 1 base from J, with 7 bases between. The DNA for the CDR3 is TGTGCCTGGACGGCGGCGAACACTGAAGCTTTCTTT. It yields the protein CAWTAANTEAFF. The full variable domain, completed using reference TRBV30 and TRBJ1-1, is SQTIHQWPATLVQPVGSPLSLECTVEGTSNPNLYWYRQAAGRGLQLLFYSVGIGQISSEVPQNLSASRPQDRQFILSSKKLLLSDSGFYLCAWTAANTEAFFGQGTRLTVV.

V is TRBV24-1 and J is TRBJ1-1; the D gene is possibly TRBD1 (6 bases). V lost 5 bases to trimming and J lost 2 bases, with 14 bases between them. The V gene's germline CDR1 is KGHDR and CDR2 SFDVKD. This CDR3 spans 15 amino acids. CDR3 region: CATSGTTGTNTEAFF. The CDR3 DNA follows: TGTGCCACCAGTGGTACTACAGGGACCAACACTGAAGCTTTCTTT.

The V call is TRBV12-3 or TRBV12-4, the J call TRBJ1-2; D remains unclear. Trimming left V 8 bases short and J 0 bases short, with 7 bases between. The CDR3 consists of 12 residues. This chain's CDR3 is CASGRTNYGYTF. The CDR3 nucleotides are TGTGCCAGCGGCAGGACTAACTATGGCTACACCTTC.

In this sample, this clonotype turned up a few times. The chain has TRBV6-5 and TRBJ1-2; D is ambiguous. This CDR3 comprises 14 residues. Trimming took off 3 bases at V and 8 bases at J, with 16 bases between the two ends. Germline V CDR1 and CDR2: MNHEY, SVGAGI. CDR3 protein: CASSYFQGSRGYTF. In DNA, the CDR3 is TGTGCCAGCAGTTATTTCCAAGGCTCGCGCGGCTACACCTTC.

The chain uses TRBV10-3 and TRBJ2-5, with TRBD2 as a possible D gene (5 bases). This CDR3 has 14 residues. Trimming shortened V by 6 bases and J by 3 bases, and 14 bases separated the two germline ends. CDR1 and CDR2 (germline): ENHRY, SYGVKD. CDR3 coding DNA: TGTGCCATCAGCGATCCTCACGGGAAAGAGACCCAGTACTTC. Translation gives CAISDPHGKETQYF.

This clonotype was picked up many times. The rearrangement links TRBV11-2 to TRBJ1-2, with 9 positions matching TRBD1. The CDR3 loop spans 18 amino acids. Germline CDR1 and CDR2: SGHAT and FQNNGV. J lost 7 bases, V lost 0 bases, and 15 bases had no gene match. The CDR3 DNA sequence: TGTGCCAGCAGCTTAGAGACTCGCGTGAGGGACAGGGATGGTGGCTACACCTTC. Protein: CASSLETRVRDRDGGYTF.

The chain joins TRBV27 to TRBJ2-7; 10 bases are shared with TRBD2. The CDR3 sequence is 13 residues long. Looked up from germline, CDR1 is MNHEY and CDR2 is SMNVEV (reference sequence). DNA for the CDR3: TGTGTCACACGGGCTAGCGGGAGCCACGAGCAGTACTTC. Its protein product is CVTRASGSHEQYF.

This clonotype was counted ten times or more. The rearrangement joins TRBV11-2 to TRBJ2-5; D perhaps matches TRBD2 (5 bases). CDR1 and CDR2 (germline): SGHAT, FQNNGV. Trimming left V 5 bases short and J 0 bases short, with 16 bases between. The CDR3 loop spans 16 amino acids. CDR3 coding DNA: TGTGCCAGCAGCACTAAAAGAGGACTGTACCAAGAGACCCAGTACTTC. This translates into CASSTKRGLYQETQYF.

This clonotype was found many times. The V gene is TRBV19, the J gene TRBJ2-7; weak D call: TRBD1 (5 bases). From germline, CDR1 is LNHDA and CDR2 SQIVND (reference sequence). The germline V and J ends were trimmed by 1 base and 5 bases, with 6 bases remaining between them. The CDR3 contains 12 residues. The CDR3 loop is CASSIGRDEQYF. The CDR3 DNA is TGTGCCAGTAGTATAGGCAGGGACGAGCAGTACTTC.

The CDR3, as DNA: TGTGCCAGCAGTTACGGCTACTACGAGCAGTACTTC. Residues: CASSYGYYEQYF. This chain connects TRBV6-5 to TRBJ2-7; D is uncertain. With 2 bases removed from V and 3 bases from J, the gap between germline ends came to 5 bases. The CDR3 contains 12 residues. Germline assignment: CDR1 MNHEY and CDR2 SVGAGI.

This clonotype was seen many times. One junction end does not reproduce the germline sequence, and a read error may be involved. This chain links TRBV7-2 with TRBJ1-1; no definite D call. Germline loops: CDR1 SGHTA, CDR2 FQGNSA. The CDR3 consists of 15 residues. The CDR3 nucleotides are TGTGCCAGCACCTTAACGGGCAATATGAACACTGAAGCTTTCTTT. This gives the protein CASTLTGNMNTEAFF.

This clonotype was seen only once. The chain couples TRBV4-1 to TRBJ2-7; D may correspond to TRBD1 or TRBD2 (5 bases each). The CDR3 is made up of 17 amino acids. Germline V gene lookup returns CDR1 MGHRA and CDR2 YSYEKL. Trimming took 4 bases from V and 0 from J, leaving 19 bases between them. The CDR3 loop is CASSRVAGGQTSYEQYF. In nucleotides, the CDR3 is TGCGCCAGCAGCCGCGTCGCTGGGGGTCAGACCTCCTACGAGCAGTACTTC.

This sequence joins TRBV7-2 and TRBJ2-5; D call uncertain. This CDR3 region has 15 residues. CDR1 and CDR2 from the germline V gene are SGHTA and FQGNSA. Trimming took off 1 base at V and 2 bases at J, with 11 bases between the two ends. The DNA for the CDR3 is TGTGCCAGCAGCTTAGTCGCCAAGAAACAAGAGACCCAGTACTTC. Residues: CASSLVAKKQETQYF.

Ten or more counts support this clonotype. The V gene is TRBV12-3 or TRBV12-4, the J gene TRBJ2-3; D not certain. The CDR3 has 16 amino acids. Trimming shortened V by 3 bases and J by 2 bases, and 15 bases separated the two germline ends. CDR3 in amino acids: CASSFTYGGDTDTQYF. The CDR3 nucleotides read TGTGCCAGCAGTTTTACCTACGGCGGAGACACAGATACGCAGTATTTT.

This clonotype was picked up many times. J is TRBJ2-4 and V is TRBV20-1; 12 nucleotides agree with TRBD2. The CDR3 length is 13 residues. V lost 6 bases and J lost 7; bases outside the gene matches: 4. CDR1 is DFQATT, CDR2 SNEGSKA, per germline (reference sequence). This chain's CDR3 is CSARTSGMNIQYF. The CDR3 nucleotides read TGCAGTGCCAGGACTAGCGGGATGAACATTCAGTACTTC.

Regarding this clonotype: A read error may produce the germline difference seen at one junction end. V gene TRBV10-3 combines with J gene TRBJ2-7; 10 bases match TRBD2. The CDR3 has 15 residues. Looked up from germline, CDR1 is ENHRY and CDR2 is SYGVKD. As DNA, the CDR3 is TGTGCCATCAATGAGGGACTAGCGCGCTCCTACGAGCAGTACTTC. This encodes CAINEGLARSYEQYF.

Many counts were recorded for this clonotype. V is TRBV28 and J is TRBJ2-7, with 8 bases identical to TRBD2. CDR1 and CDR2 (germline): MDHEN, SYDVKM. J gave up 0 bases and V 3 bases, and 10 bases lay outside the gene matches. The CDR3 consists of 17 residues. The CDR3 spells CASSFQLSGVSSYEQYF. The CDR3 DNA sequence: TGTGCCAGCAGTTTCCAGCTTAGCGGGGTAAGCTCCTACGAGCAGTACTTC.

This clonotype was observed many times. The chain is built from TRBV5-1 and TRBJ2-7, with 16 bases aligning to TRBD2. This CDR3 has 17 residues. Trimming removed 4 bases from V and 6 bases from J; junction bases left unmatched: 10. Germline values: CDR1 SGHRS, CDR2 YFSETQ. CDR3 region: CASSSSGTSGRGGEQYF. The CDR3 nucleotides are TGCGCCAGCAGCAGTTCCGGGACTAGCGGGAGGGGAGGCGAGCAGTACTTC.